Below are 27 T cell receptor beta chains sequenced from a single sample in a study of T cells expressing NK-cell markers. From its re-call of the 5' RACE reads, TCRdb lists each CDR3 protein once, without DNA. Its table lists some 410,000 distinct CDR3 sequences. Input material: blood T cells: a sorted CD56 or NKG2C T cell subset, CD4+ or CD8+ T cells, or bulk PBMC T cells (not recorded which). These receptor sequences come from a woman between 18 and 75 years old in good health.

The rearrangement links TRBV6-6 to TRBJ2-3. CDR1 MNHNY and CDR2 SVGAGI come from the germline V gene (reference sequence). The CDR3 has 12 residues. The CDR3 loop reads CASSYIADTQYF.

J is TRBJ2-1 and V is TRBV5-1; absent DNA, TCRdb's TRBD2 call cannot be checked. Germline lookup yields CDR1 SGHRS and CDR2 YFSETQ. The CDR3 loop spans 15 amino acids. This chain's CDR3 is CASSETSGGYNEQFF.

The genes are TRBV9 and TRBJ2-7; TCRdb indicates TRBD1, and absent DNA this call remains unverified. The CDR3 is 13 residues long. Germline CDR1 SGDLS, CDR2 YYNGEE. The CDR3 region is CASSGTGLYEQYF.

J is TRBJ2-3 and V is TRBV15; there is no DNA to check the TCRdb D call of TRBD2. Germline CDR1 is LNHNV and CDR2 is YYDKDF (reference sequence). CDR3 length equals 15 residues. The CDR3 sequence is CATSNLAGVSDTQYF.

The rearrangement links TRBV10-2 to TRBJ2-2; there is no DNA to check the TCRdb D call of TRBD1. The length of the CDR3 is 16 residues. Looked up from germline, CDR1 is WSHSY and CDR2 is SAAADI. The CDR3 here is CASSSTGFTNTGELFF.

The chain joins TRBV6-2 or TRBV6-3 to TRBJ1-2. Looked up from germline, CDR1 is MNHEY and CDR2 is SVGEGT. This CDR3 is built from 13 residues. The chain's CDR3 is CASSYGPNYGYTF.

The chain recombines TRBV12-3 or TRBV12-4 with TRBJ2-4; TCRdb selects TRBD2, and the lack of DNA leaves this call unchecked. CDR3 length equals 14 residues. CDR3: CASSRISPGNIQYF.

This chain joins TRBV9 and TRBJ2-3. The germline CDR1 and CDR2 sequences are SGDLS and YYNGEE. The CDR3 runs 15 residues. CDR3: CASSEVVVGTDTQYF.

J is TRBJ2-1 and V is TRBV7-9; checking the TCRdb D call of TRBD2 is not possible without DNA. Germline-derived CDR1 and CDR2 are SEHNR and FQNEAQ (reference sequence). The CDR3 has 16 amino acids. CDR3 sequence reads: CASSLDGTSGYNEQFF.

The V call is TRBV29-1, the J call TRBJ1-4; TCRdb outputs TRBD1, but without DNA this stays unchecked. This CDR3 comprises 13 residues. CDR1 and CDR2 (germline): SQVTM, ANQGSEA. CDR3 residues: CSVPDREDEKLFF.

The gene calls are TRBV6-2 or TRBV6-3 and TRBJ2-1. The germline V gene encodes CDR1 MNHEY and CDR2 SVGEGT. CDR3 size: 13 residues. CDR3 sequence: CASSYPDNNEQFF.

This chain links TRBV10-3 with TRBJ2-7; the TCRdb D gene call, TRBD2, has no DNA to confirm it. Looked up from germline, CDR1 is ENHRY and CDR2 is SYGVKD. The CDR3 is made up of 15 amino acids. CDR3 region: CAISDRVGLDLEQYF.

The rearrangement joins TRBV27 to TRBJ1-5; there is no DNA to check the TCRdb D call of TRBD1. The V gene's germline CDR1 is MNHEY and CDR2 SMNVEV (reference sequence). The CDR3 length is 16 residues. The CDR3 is CASSFTSRGANQPQHF.

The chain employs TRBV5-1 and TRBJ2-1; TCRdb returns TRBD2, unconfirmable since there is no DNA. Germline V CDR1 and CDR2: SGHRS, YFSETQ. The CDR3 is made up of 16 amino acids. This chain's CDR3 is CASSLPASGSWNEQFF.

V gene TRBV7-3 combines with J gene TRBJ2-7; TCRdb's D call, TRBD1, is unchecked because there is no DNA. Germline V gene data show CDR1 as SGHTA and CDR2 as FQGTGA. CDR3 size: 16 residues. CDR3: CASSSRPGQGFYEQYF.

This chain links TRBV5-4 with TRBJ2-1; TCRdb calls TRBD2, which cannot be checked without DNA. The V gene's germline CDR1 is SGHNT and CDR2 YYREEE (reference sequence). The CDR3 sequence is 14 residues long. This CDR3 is CASSPTGTNNEQFF. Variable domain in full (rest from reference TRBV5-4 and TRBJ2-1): ETGVTQSPTHLIKTRGQQVTLRCSSQSGHNTVSWYQQALGQGPQFIFQYYREEENGRGNFPPRFSGLQFPNYSSELNVNALELDDSALYLCASSPTGTNNEQFFGPGTRLTVL.

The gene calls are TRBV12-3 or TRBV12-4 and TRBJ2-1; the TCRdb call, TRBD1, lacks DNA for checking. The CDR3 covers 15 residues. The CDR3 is CASTSRGPSYNEQFF.

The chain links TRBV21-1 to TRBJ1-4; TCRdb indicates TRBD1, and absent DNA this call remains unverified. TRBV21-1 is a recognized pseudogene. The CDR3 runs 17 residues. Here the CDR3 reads CASSPWVEDRRNEKLFF.

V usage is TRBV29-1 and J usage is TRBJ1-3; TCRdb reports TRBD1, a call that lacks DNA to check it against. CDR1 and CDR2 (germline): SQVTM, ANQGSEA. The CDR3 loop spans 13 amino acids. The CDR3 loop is CSANTGNGNTIYF. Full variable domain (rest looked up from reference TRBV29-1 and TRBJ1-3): SAVISQKPSRDICQRGTSLTIQCQVDSQVTMMFWYRQQPGQSLTLIATANQGSEATYESGFVIDKFPISRPNLTFSTLTVSNMSPEDSSIYLCSANTGNGNTIYFGEGSWLTVV.

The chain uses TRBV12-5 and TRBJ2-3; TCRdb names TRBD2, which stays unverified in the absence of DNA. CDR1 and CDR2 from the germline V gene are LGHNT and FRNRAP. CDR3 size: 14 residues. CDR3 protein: CASGLGGLPDTQYF.

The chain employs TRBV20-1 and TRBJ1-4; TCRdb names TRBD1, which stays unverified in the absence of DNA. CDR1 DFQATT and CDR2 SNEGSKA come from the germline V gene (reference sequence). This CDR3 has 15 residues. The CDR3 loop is CSARPGGPTNEKLFF.

The CDR3 sequence is CASSLGLAGGSADTQYF. The chain has TRBV5-1 and TRBJ2-3; TCRdb outputs TRBD2, but without DNA this stays unchecked. The CDR3 is made up of 17 amino acids. Per the germline V gene, CDR1 is SGHRS and CDR2 is YFSETQ. Together with reference TRBV5-1 and TRBJ2-3, the CDR3 gives the full variable domain: KAGVTQTPRYLIKTRGQQVTLSCSPISGHRSVSWYQQTPGQGLQFLFEYFSETQRNKGNFPGRFSGRQFSNSRSEMNVSTLELGDSALYLCASSLGLAGGSADTQYFGPGTRLTVL.

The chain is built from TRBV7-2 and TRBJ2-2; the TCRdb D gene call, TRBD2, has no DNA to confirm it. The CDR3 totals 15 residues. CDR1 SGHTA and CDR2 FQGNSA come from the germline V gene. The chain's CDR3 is CASSLVLAGTGELFF.

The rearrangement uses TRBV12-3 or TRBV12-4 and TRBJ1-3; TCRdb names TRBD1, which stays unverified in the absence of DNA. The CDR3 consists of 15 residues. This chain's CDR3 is CASGLGGGPGNTIYF.

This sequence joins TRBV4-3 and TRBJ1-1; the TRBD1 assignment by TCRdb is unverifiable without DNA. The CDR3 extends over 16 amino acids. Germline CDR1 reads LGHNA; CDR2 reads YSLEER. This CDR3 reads CASSQGVKGARTEAFF.

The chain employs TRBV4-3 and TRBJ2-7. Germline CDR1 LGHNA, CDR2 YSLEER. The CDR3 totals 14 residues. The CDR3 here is CASSLNLGSYEQYF.

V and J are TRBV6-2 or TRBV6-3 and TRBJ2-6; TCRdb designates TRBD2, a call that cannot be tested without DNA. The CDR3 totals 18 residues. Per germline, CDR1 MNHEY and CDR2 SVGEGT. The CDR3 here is CASVEEAGRRSGANVLTF.